Listed here are 18 T cell receptor beta chains from one sample, sequenced in a study of T cells expressing NK-cell markers. For each CDR3 protein, TCRdb gives one entry from its re-call of the 5' RACE reads, without DNA. Recorded for this sample: about 110,000 distinct CDR3 sequences. Sequences were obtained from blood T cells: a sorted CD56 or NKG2C T cell subset, CD4+ or CD8+ T cells, or bulk PBMC T cells (not recorded which). These receptors were taken from a woman aged 18 to 69 in good health.

CDR3 in amino acids: CASSYSYTGGYTF. J is TRBJ1-2 and V is TRBV6-5. This CDR3 comprises 13 residues. Germline V CDR1 and CDR2: MNHEY, SVGAGI.

This chain links TRBV4-3 with TRBJ2-5. The CDR3 is 12 residues long. Germline loops: CDR1 LGHNA, CDR2 YSLEER. The CDR3 loop reads CASSSSGETQYF.

V usage is TRBV12-3 or TRBV12-4 and J usage is TRBJ2-7. This CDR3 has 11 residues. CDR3: CASSLSSEQYF.

V is TRBV7-2 and J is TRBJ1-3. The length of the CDR3 is 15 residues. Germline values: CDR1 SGHTA, CDR2 FQGNSA. CDR3 loop: CASSIMAFSGNTIYF.

V is TRBV29-1 and J is TRBJ2-3; no DNA is available, so the TRBD1 call from TCRdb remains unchecked. This CDR3 spans 14 amino acids. Germline CDR1 is SQVTM and CDR2 is ANQGSEA. Here the CDR3 reads CSVVGGQLTDTQYF.

V is TRBV5-6 and J is TRBJ1-5; the D call from TCRdb, TRBD1, cannot be confirmed without DNA. This CDR3 spans 14 amino acids. Germline V lookup: CDR1 SGHDT, CDR2 YYEEEE. CDR3 region: CASSFRQGNQPQHF.

The CDR3 is CASSLVTGNTIYF. The V and J genes are TRBV7-9 and TRBJ1-3. Per the germline V gene, CDR1 is SEHNR and CDR2 is FQNEAQ (reference sequence). This CDR3 has 13 residues.

V usage is TRBV13 and J usage is TRBJ2-7. This CDR3 is 14 amino acids long. In germline, CDR1 is PRHDT, CDR2 FYEKMQ (reference sequence). This CDR3 is CASSLGSSNYEQYF.

The genes are TRBV30 and TRBJ2-1; TCRdb's D call of TRBD1 is untestable without DNA. The CDR3 loop spans 15 amino acids. The germline CDR1 and CDR2 sequences are GTSNPN and SVGIG (reference sequence). CDR3 protein: CAWDWDSSSYNEQFF.

The rearrangement joins TRBV12-3 or TRBV12-4 to TRBJ2-5. The CDR3 is made up of 15 amino acids. This CDR3 reads CASSLNATPRETQYF.

This chain connects TRBV20-1 to TRBJ1-1. Germline CDR1 reads DFQATT; CDR2 reads SNEGSKA (reference sequence). The CDR3 has 11 amino acids. This CDR3 is CSARSDTEAFF.

The chain combines TRBV6-5 with TRBJ2-5; TCRdb gives TRBD2 as the D gene, but with no DNA this cannot be confirmed. Germline lookup yields CDR1 MNHEY and CDR2 SVGAGI. This CDR3 comprises 15 residues. CDR3 loop: CASSYGSGGAETQYF.

V and J are TRBV27 and TRBJ2-1; the TCRdb D gene call, TRBD1, has no DNA to confirm it. CDR1 MNHEY and CDR2 SMNVEV come from the germline V gene (reference sequence). This CDR3 is 13 amino acids long. The CDR3 loop reads CASSLGAYNEQFF.

The CDR3 is CASSPRGSRNEQFF. The chain couples TRBV28 to TRBJ2-1; TCRdb designates TRBD1, a call that cannot be tested without DNA. Germline V gives CDR1 MDHEN, CDR2 SYDVKM. The CDR3 is 14 residues long.

The rearrangement uses TRBV11-2 and TRBJ2-5; checking the TCRdb D call of TRBD2 is not possible without DNA. CDR3 size: 16 residues. Germline lookup yields CDR1 SGHAT and CDR2 FQNNGV. This CDR3 reads CASSLFLLAGGETQYF.

This chain uses TRBV4-1 with TRBJ2-1; the TCRdb D gene call, TRBD2, has no DNA to confirm it. Germline CDR1 and CDR2: MGHRA and YSYEKL. The CDR3 sequence is 14 residues long. The CDR3 spells CASSQASPGGEQFF.

The rearrangement links TRBV11-2 to TRBJ2-1; TCRdb picks TRBD2, but there is no DNA to check that call. Per the germline V gene, CDR1 is SGHAT and CDR2 is FQNNGV. CDR3 size: 16 residues. The chain's CDR3 is CASSLDGGSPLWGQFF.

V gene TRBV21-1 combines with J gene TRBJ2-3; there is no DNA to check the TCRdb D call of TRBD1. TRBV21-1 is classified as a pseudogene. This CDR3 region has 16 residues. The CDR3: CASSPRGQISTDTQYF.